Listed below are T cell receptor beta chains from one sample, sequenced in a study of blood T cell repertoires in COVID-19. The assay was immunoSEQ multiplex PCR, and TCRdb's table has in-frame clones only and misses some. This sample yields about 300,000 clones, of which 86% are seen a single time; around 1.5% belongs to the top ten. The sample was peripheral blood. These receptors were collected from a woman between 45 and 60 years old with acute or convalescent COVID-19. CDR3s include the opening cysteine and the closing phenylalanine or tryptophan. The D gene is left open where the match is weak. Size tells how often a clone was seen (once, few, many) or the class of an expanded clone, and some rows leave it out.

CDR3 DNA: TGTGCCAGCAGCTTAGCGCCGGGACTAGCGGGAGACGAGCAGTACTTC; CDR3 protein: CASSLAPGLAGDEQYF; D gene: TRBD2; J gene: TRBJ2-7; V gene: TRBV7-6; clone size: NA
CDR3 DNA: TGCGCCAGCAGCGGCGGGAGTTCCGCAGATACGCAGTATTTT; CDR3 protein: CASSGGSSADTQYF; D gene: TRBD2; J gene: TRBJ2-3; V gene: TRBV5-1; clone size: NA
CDR3 DNA: TGTGCCAGCAGTTTCAGGGGGCACGGCTACACCTTC; CDR3 protein: CASSFRGHGYTF; D gene: TRBD1; J gene: TRBJ1-2; V gene: TRBV28; clone size: NA
CDR3 DNA: TGTGCCAGCAGCTCTCGGACAGGGGTTGAGGACGAGCAGTACTTC; CDR3 protein: CASSSRTGVEDEQYF; D gene: TRBD1; J gene: TRBJ2-7; V gene: TRBV7-9; clone size: NA
CDR3 DNA: TGTGCTAGTTCAGGGCAAGAGACCCAGTACTTC; CDR3 protein: CASSGQETQYF; D gene: NA; J gene: TRBJ2-5; V gene: TRBV12-5; clone size: once
CDR3 DNA: TGTGCCAGCAGCCAAGAATCGGCAGGCCTCTTTCGACTGAACACTGAAGCTTTCTTT; CDR3 protein: CASSQESAGLFRLNTEAFF; D gene: NA; J gene: TRBJ1-1; V gene: TRBV3-1/TRBV3-2; clone size: NA
CDR3 DNA: TGCGCCAGCAGCCCACAGGGAAACTACGAGCAGTACTTC; CDR3 protein: CASSPQGNYEQYF; D gene: NA; J gene: TRBJ2-7; V gene: TRBV5-1; clone size: NA
CDR3 DNA: TGTGCCAGCAGCTTAGGGAGTAACACTGAAGCTTTCTTT; CDR3 protein: CASSLGSNTEAFF; D gene: NA; J gene: TRBJ1-1; V gene: TRBV7-3; clone size: few
CDR3 DNA: TGTGCCAGCTCCTATATAGCGGACTACAATGAGCAGTTCTTC; CDR3 protein: CASSYIADYNEQFF; D gene: NA; J gene: TRBJ2-1; V gene: TRBV6-5; clone size: NA
CDR3 DNA: TGTGCCAGCAGCGTAGGCGGGGAGGCGACCCAGTACTTC; CDR3 protein: CASSVGGEATQYF; D gene: NA; J gene: TRBJ2-5; V gene: TRBV9; clone size: NA
CDR3 DNA: TGTGCCAGCAGTGAAGTCCGGGGCAGGGGGCTGTACGAGCAGTACTTC; CDR3 protein: CASSEVRGRGLYEQYF; D gene: TRBD1; J gene: TRBJ2-7; V gene: TRBV6-1; clone size: NA
CDR3 DNA: TGTGCCAGCAGCTTTGTGGACTATTTCAATGAGCAGTTCTTC; CDR3 protein: CASSFVDYFNEQFF; D gene: NA; J gene: TRBJ2-1; V gene: TRBV5-5; clone size: NA
CDR3 DNA: TGTGCCAGCAGCCCCGGGGGGTACGAGCAGTACTTC; CDR3 protein: CASSPGGYEQYF; D gene: TRBD2; J gene: TRBJ2-7; V gene: TRBV7-6; clone size: NA
CDR3 DNA: TGTGCCAGCAGAACCTTCCTTGGACAGGGGAAACCCGTAGGCGGGGAGCTGTTTTTT; CDR3 protein: CASRTFLGQGKPVGGELFF; D gene: TRBD1; J gene: TRBJ2-2; V gene: TRBV27; clone size: NA
CDR3 DNA: TGTGCCAGTAGTACTCGAGGACAGGGCAGAAAGGGCTACACCTTC; CDR3 protein: CASSTRGQGRKGYTF; D gene: TRBD1; J gene: TRBJ1-2; V gene: TRBV19; clone size: NA
CDR3 DNA: TGTGCCTGGAGTCAACAGGTCAATCAGCCCCAGCATTTT; CDR3 protein: CAWSQQVNQPQHF; D gene: NA; J gene: TRBJ1-5; V gene: TRBV30; clone size: NA
CDR3 DNA: TGTGCCAGCAGTTTCAGGGGCATGGCAGGGGCCAACGTCCTGACTTTC; CDR3 protein: CASSFRGMAGANVLTF; D gene: NA; J gene: TRBJ2-6; V gene: TRBV28; clone size: NA
CDR3 DNA: TGTGCCAGCAGTAAGACTAGCGGGAGTGCTGGTGAGCAGTTCTTC; CDR3 protein: CASSKTSGSAGEQFF; D gene: TRBD2; J gene: TRBJ2-1; V gene: TRBV6-2/TRBV6-3; clone size: NA
CDR3 DNA: TGTGCCATCAGTGATTCTAGCGGAAGCCCGGGATACAATGAGCAGTTCTTC; CDR3 protein: CAISDSSGSPGYNEQFF; D gene: TRBD2; J gene: TRBJ2-1; V gene: TRBV10-3; clone size: NA
CDR3 DNA: TGCGCCAGCAGCCATAACTGGTCCAATGAGCAGTTCTTC; CDR3 protein: CASSHNWSNEQFF; D gene: NA; J gene: TRBJ2-1; V gene: TRBV4-1; clone size: once
CDR3 DNA: TGTGCCAGCAGTGGCCCGGGGTATAAGGATGAGCAGTTCTTC; CDR3 protein: CASSGPGYKDEQFF; D gene: NA; J gene: TRBJ2-1; V gene: TRBV2; clone size: NA
CDR3 DNA: TGTGCCAGCACCAGGGACAGGGGCCTGCATTACGAGCAGTACTTC; CDR3 protein: CASTRDRGLHYEQYF; D gene: TRBD1; J gene: TRBJ2-7; V gene: TRBV6-5; clone size: NA
CDR3 DNA: TGCGCCAGCAGCTTACCCCGGGGAGACAATGAGCAGTTCTTC; CDR3 protein: CASSLPRGDNEQFF; D gene: NA; J gene: TRBJ2-1; V gene: TRBV5-1; clone size: few
CDR3 DNA: TGTGCCAGCAAAGGTGACAGGGGGCAAGTTGAAAAACTGTTTTTT; CDR3 protein: CASKGDRGQVEKLFF; D gene: TRBD1; J gene: TRBJ1-4; V gene: TRBV28; clone size: NA
CDR3 DNA: TGTGCCAGCAGTACCGCCATCCCTTTAGCTTATGGCTACACCTTC; CDR3 protein: CASSTAIPLAYGYTF; D gene: NA; J gene: TRBJ1-2; V gene: TRBV28; clone size: NA
CDR3 DNA: TGTGCCAGTAGTATAGATTCCCAACAGTCCTACGAGCAGTACTTC; CDR3 protein: CASSIDSQQSYEQYF; D gene: NA; J gene: TRBJ2-7; V gene: TRBV19; clone size: once
CDR3 DNA: TGTGCCAGCAGTGACATCAGGCGTTATAGCAATCAGCCCCAGCATTTT; CDR3 protein: CASSDIRRYSNQPQHF; D gene: NA; J gene: TRBJ1-5; V gene: TRBV6-4; clone size: NA
CDR3 DNA: TGTGCCAGCAGTTCCCTGGGTAGCGGTAGCTACGAGCAGTACTTC; CDR3 protein: CASSSLGSGSYEQYF; D gene: NA; J gene: TRBJ2-7; V gene: TRBV27; clone size: NA
CDR3 DNA: TGTGCCACCAGCGGGAGTTGGGCTAGCGGGAAGGATGAGCAGTTCTTC; CDR3 protein: CATSGSWASGKDEQFF; D gene: TRBD2; J gene: TRBJ2-1; V gene: TRBV15; clone size: NA
CDR3 DNA: TGTGCCAGCAGTTTAGTCGCAGGGGACTATGGCTACACCTTC; CDR3 protein: CASSLVAGDYGYTF; D gene: NA; J gene: TRBJ1-2; V gene: TRBV28; clone size: NA
CDR3 DNA: TGCGCCAGCAGCCAAGCAGGCGTAAGCAATCAGCCCCAGCATTTT; CDR3 protein: CASSQAGVSNQPQHF; D gene: NA; J gene: TRBJ1-5; V gene: TRBV4-1; clone size: NA
CDR3 DNA: TGTGCCAGCAGCTTGGGAACTAGCGGGCGGGAAGAGACCCAGTACTTC; CDR3 protein: CASSLGTSGREETQYF; D gene: TRBD2; J gene: TRBJ2-5; V gene: TRBV5-8; clone size: few
CDR3 DNA: TGTGCCAGCAGTCCAATCCCTGGCGGGGTTGGTACCGGGGAGCTGTTTTTT; CDR3 protein: CASSPIPGGVGTGELFF; D gene: NA; J gene: TRBJ2-2; V gene: TRBV27; clone size: NA
CDR3 DNA: TGTGCCAGCAGCAGTTCATATCAGGGGCACAATGAGCAGTTCTTC; CDR3 protein: CASSSSYQGHNEQFF; D gene: NA; J gene: TRBJ2-1; V gene: TRBV6-5; clone size: NA
CDR3 DNA: TGTGCCAGCACGGAGGGACGGCAATACGAGCAGTACTTC; CDR3 protein: CASTEGRQYEQYF; D gene: NA; J gene: TRBJ2-7; V gene: TRBV28; clone size: NA
CDR3 DNA: TGTGCCAGCAGGAGGCCGAATTCACCCCTCCACTTT; CDR3 protein: CASRRPNSPLHF; D gene: NA; J gene: TRBJ1-6; V gene: TRBV6-5; clone size: NA
CDR3 DNA: TGTGCCAGCAGCTTCCGGTACCGGGGGAGGGCTAAGTCAGATACGCAGTATTTT; CDR3 protein: CASSFRYRGRAKSDTQYF; D gene: TRBD2; J gene: TRBJ2-3; V gene: TRBV7-3; clone size: NA
CDR3 DNA: TGTGCCAGCAGTTTTAGAGGGGGATTCGATCAGCCCCAGCATTTT; CDR3 protein: CASSFRGGFDQPQHF; D gene: NA; J gene: TRBJ1-5; V gene: TRBV27; clone size: NA
CDR3 DNA: TGTGCCAGCTCACCCCCCAGGGACAGGGGTGAGACCCAGTACTTC; CDR3 protein: CASSPPRDRGETQYF; D gene: TRBD1; J gene: TRBJ2-5; V gene: TRBV18; clone size: NA
CDR3 DNA: TGTGCCAGCAGCTTACGGACAGGGCCGTCCTATGGCTACACCTTC; CDR3 protein: CASSLRTGPSYGYTF; D gene: TRBD1; J gene: TRBJ1-2; V gene: TRBV7-9; clone size: many
CDR3 DNA: TGTGCCAGCAGCCAAGCCCTGGCGCAAGGGAGCGAAGAGACCCAGTACTTC; CDR3 protein: CASSQALAQGSEETQYF; D gene: NA; J gene: TRBJ2-5; V gene: TRBV3-1/TRBV3-2; clone size: NA
CDR3 DNA: TGTGCCAGCAGCCGCAGACAGGGGGGCGACGAGCAGTACTTC; CDR3 protein: CASSRRQGGDEQYF; D gene: TRBD1; J gene: TRBJ2-7; V gene: TRBV4-2; clone size: NA
CDR3 DNA: TGTGCCAGCAGCGCGACCCCACCGGGGAGCACAGATACGCAGTATTTT; CDR3 protein: CASSATPPGSTDTQYF; D gene: NA; J gene: TRBJ2-3; V gene: TRBV7-9; clone size: NA
CDR3 DNA: TGTGCCAGCTCACCTGAATCGGTTGATGCGCAGTATTTT; CDR3 protein: CASSPESVDAQYF; D gene: NA; J gene: TRBJ2-3; V gene: TRBV18; clone size: once
CDR3 DNA: TGTGCCAGCATCCCGAGTAGCGGGAGAAAGACCCAGTACTTC; CDR3 protein: CASIPSSGRKTQYF; D gene: TRBD2; J gene: TRBJ2-5; V gene: TRBV7-2; clone size: NA
CDR3 DNA: TGTGCCAGCAGTTCACGGGTTGGTGATGGCTACACCTTC; CDR3 protein: CASSSRVGDGYTF; D gene: NA; J gene: TRBJ1-2; V gene: TRBV28; clone size: NA
CDR3 DNA: TGTGCCTGGAGTCGGGGGATGTACTACGAGCAGTACTTC; CDR3 protein: CAWSRGMYYEQYF; D gene: NA; J gene: TRBJ2-7; V gene: TRBV30; clone size: NA
CDR3 DNA: TGTGCCAGCAGCTCCCAACCCGTGGGGGGTAGGACTGAAGCTTTCTTT; CDR3 protein: CASSSQPVGGRTEAFF; D gene: NA; J gene: TRBJ1-1; V gene: TRBV7-3; clone size: NA
CDR3 DNA: TGTGCCAGCTCACGCCTCGGGGGGACCTACGAGCAGTACTTC; CDR3 protein: CASSRLGGTYEQYF; D gene: TRBD2; J gene: TRBJ2-7; V gene: TRBV18; clone size: NA
CDR3 DNA: TGTGCCAGCAGCCATGGAGGGGACCGTCTCTCCTCCGAGCAGTACTTC; CDR3 protein: CASSHGGDRLSSEQYF; D gene: NA; J gene: TRBJ2-7; V gene: TRBV7-9; clone size: NA
CDR3 DNA: TGTGCCAGCAGCTTCAGGGGCATAAGCTCCTACAATGAGCAGTTCTTC; CDR3 protein: CASSFRGISSYNEQFF; D gene: NA; J gene: TRBJ2-1; V gene: TRBV7-2; clone size: NA